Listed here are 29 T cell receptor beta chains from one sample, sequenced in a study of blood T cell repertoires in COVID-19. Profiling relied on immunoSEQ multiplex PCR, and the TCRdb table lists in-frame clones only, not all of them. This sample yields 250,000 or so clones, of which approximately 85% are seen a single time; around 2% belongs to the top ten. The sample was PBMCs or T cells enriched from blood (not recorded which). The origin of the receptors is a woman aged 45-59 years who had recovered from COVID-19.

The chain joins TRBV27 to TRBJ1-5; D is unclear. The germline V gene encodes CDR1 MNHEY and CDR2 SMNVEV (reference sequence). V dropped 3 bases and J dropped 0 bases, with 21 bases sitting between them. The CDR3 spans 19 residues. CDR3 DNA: TGTGCCAGCAGTTTTAGTAAACAGCCCCATCTTTATAGCAATCAGCCCCAGCATTTT. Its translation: CASSFSKQPHLYSNQPQHF.

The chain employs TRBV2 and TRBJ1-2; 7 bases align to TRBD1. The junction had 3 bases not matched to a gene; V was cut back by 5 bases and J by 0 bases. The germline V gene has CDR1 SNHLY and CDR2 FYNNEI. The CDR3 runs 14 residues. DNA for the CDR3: TGTGCCAGCAGTTCGACAGGGACTAACTATGGCTACACCTTC. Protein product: CASSSTGTNYGYTF.

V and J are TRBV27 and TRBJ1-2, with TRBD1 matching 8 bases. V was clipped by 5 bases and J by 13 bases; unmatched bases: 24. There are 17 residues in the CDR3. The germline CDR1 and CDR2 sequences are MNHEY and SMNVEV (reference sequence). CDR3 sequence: CASSTSWDRQRLSGCTF. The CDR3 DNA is TGTGCCAGCAGTACCTCCTGGGACAGGCAAAGGTTATCAGGTTGCACCTTC.

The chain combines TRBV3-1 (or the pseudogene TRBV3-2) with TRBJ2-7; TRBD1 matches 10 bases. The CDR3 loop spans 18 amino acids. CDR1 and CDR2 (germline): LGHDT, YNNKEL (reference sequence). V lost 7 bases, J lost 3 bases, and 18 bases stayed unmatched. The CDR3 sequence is CASTSTGGSIRGYYEQYF. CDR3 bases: TGTGCCAGCACATCGACAGGGGGCTCTATTAGGGGGTACTACGAGCAGTACTTC.

In nucleotides, the CDR3 is TGTGCCAGCAGCTTGACTTCCTACTCCTACAATGAGCAGTTCTTC. Its protein is CASSLTSYSYNEQFF. The V gene is TRBV7-3, the J gene TRBJ2-1; D remains ambiguous. The CDR3 extends over 15 amino acids. CDR1 is SGHTA and CDR2 is FQGTGA in the germline V gene. V was shortened by 3 bases and J by 0 bases, with 9 bases between the two germline ends.

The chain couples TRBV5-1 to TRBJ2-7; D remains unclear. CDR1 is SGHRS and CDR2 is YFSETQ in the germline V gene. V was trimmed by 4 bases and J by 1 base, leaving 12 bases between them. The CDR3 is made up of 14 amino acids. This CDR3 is CASSHGEASYEQYF. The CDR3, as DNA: TGCGCCAGCAGCCACGGAGAGGCGTCCTACGAGCAGTACTTC.

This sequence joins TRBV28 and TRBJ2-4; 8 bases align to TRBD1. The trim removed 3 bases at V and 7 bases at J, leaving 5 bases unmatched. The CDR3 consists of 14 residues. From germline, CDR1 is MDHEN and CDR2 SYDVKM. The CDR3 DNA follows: TGTGCCAGCAGTTTCCGGACAGGGTGGAACATTCAGTACTTC. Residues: CASSFRTGWNIQYF.

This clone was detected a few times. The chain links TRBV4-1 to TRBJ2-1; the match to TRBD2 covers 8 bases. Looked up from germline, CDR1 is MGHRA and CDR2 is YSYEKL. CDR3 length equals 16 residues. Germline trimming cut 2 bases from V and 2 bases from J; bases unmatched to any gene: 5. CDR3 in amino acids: CASSQPSGRAYNEQFF. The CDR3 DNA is TGCGCCAGCAGCCAACCTAGCGGGCGGGCCTACAATGAGCAGTTCTTC.

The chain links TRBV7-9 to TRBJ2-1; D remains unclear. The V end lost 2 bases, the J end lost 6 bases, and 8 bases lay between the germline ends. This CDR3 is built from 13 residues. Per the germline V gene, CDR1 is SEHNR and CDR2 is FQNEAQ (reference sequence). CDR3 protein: CASSLLSGNEQFF. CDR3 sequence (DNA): TGTGCCAGCAGCTTACTCAGTGGCAATGAGCAGTTCTTC.

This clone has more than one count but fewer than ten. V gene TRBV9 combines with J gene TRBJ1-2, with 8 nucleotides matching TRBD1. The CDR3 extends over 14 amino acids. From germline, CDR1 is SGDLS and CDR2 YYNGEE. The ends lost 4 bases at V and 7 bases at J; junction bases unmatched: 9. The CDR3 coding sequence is TGTGCCAGCAGCCCTCAGGGGGCCAGAATTGGCTACACCTTC. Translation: CASSPQGARIGYTF.

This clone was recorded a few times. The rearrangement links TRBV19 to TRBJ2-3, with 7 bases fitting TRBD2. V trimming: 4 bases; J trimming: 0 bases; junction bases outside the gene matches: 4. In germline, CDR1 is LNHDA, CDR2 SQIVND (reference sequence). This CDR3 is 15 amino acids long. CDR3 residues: CASSTHSGSTDTQYF. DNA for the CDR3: TGTGCCAGTAGTACCCATAGCGGGAGCACAGATACGCAGTATTTT.

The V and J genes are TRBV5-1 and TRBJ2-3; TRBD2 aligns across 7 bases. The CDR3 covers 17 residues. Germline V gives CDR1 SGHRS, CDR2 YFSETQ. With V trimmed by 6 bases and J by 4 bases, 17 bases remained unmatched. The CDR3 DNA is TGCGCCAGCACTCTAGGTGGATTACGGGAGGTTCCAGATACGCAGTATTTT. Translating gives CASTLGGLREVPDTQYF.

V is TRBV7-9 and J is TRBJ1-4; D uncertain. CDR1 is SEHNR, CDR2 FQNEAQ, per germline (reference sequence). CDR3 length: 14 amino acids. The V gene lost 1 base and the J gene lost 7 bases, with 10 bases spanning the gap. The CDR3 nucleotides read TGTGCCAGCAGCTTAGGAGCACGGGGTGAAAAACTGTTTTTT. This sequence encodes CASSLGARGEKLFF. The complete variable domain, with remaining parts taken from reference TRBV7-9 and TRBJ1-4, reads DTGVSQNPRHKITKRGQNVTFRCDPISEHNRLYWYRQTLGQGPEFLTYFQNEAQLEKSRLLSDRFSAERPKGSFSTLEIQRTEQGDSAMYLCASSLGARGEKLFFGSGTQLSVL.

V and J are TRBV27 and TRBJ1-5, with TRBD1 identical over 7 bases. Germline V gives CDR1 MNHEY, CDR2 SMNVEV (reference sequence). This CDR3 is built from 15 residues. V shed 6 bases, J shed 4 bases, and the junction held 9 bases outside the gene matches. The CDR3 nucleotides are TGTGCCAGCAGGAAACTACAGGGGTTAAATCAGCCCCAGCATTTT. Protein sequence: CASRKLQGLNQPQHF.

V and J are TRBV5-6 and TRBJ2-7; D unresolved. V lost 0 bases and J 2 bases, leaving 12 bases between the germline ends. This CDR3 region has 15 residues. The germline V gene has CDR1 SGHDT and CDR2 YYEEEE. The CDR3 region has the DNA TGTGCCAGCAGCTTGGCCGGTCACCGCACCTACGAGCAGTACTTC. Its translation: CASSLAGHRTYEQYF.

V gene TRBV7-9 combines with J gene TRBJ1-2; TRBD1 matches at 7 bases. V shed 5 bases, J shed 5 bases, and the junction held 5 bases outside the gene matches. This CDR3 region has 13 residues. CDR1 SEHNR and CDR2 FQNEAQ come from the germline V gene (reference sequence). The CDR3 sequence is CASSPGQSYGYTF. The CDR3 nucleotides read TGTGCCAGCAGCCCGGGACAGTCGTATGGCTACACCTTC.

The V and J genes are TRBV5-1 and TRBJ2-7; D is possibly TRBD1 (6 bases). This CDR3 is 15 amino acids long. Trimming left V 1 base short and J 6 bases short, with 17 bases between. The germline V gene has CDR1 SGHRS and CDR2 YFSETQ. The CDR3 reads CASSLLTRGSSEQYF. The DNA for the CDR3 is TGCGCCAGCAGCTTGCTGACCAGGGGAAGTTCCGAGCAGTACTTC.

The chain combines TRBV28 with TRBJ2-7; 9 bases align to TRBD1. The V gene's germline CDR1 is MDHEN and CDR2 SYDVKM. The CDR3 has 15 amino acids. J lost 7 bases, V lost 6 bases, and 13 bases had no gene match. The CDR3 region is CASSPSLGQGLEQYF. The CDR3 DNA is TGTGCCAGCAGCCCTTCGCTGGGACAGGGTCTGGAGCAGTACTTC.

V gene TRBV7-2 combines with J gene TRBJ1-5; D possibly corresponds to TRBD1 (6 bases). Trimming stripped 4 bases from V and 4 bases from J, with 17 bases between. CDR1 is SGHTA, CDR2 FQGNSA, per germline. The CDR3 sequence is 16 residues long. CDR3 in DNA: TGTGCCAGCAGCTCACCGGGACAACGACCTAATCAGCCCCAGCATTTT. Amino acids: CASSSPGQRPNQPQHF.

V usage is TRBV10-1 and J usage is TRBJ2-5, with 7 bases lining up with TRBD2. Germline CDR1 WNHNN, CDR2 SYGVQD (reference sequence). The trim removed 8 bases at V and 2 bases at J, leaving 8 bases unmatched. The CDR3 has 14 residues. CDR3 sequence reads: CASGGGREQETQYF. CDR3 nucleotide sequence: TGCGCCAGCGGGGGAGGGAGGGAACAAGAGACCCAGTACTTC.

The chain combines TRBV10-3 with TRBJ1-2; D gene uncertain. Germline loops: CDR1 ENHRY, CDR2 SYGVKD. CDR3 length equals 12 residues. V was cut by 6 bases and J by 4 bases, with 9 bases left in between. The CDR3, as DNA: TGTGCCATCAGCGAGGGAGCCTATGGCTACACCTTC. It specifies CAISEGAYGYTF.

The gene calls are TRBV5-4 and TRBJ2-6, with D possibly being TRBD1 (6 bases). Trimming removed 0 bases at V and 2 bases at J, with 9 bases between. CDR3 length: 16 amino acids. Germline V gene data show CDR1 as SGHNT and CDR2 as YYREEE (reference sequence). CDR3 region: CASSLAGVAGANVLTF. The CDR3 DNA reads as TGTGCCAGCAGCTTGGCAGGGGTTGCTGGGGCCAACGTCCTGACTTTC.

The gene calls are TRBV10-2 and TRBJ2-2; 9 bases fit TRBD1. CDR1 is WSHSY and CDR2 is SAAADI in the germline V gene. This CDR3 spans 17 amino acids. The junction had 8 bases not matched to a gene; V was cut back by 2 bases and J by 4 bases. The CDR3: CASSEPRPDRGTGELFF. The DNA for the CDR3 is TGCGCCAGCAGTGAGCCCAGACCGGACAGGGGCACCGGGGAGCTGTTTTTT.

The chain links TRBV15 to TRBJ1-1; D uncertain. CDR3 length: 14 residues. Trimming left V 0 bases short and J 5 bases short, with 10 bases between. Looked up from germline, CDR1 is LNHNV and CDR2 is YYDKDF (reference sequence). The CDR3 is CATSRDFTGTEAFF. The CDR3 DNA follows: TGTGCCACCAGCAGAGATTTCACGGGTACTGAAGCTTTCTTT.

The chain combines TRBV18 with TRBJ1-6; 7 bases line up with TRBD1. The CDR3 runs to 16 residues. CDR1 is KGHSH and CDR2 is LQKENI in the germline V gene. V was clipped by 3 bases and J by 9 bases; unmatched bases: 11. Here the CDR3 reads CASSPGQWGLGSPLHF. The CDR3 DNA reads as TGTGCCAGCTCACCGGGACAGTGGGGACTCGGTTCACCCCTCCACTTT.

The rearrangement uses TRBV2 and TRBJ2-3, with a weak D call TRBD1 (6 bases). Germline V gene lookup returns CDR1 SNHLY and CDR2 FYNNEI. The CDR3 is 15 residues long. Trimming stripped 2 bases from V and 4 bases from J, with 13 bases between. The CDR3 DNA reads TGTGCCAGCAGTGAACGGCAGGGGAACGCAGATACGCAGTATTTT. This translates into CASSERQGNADTQYF.

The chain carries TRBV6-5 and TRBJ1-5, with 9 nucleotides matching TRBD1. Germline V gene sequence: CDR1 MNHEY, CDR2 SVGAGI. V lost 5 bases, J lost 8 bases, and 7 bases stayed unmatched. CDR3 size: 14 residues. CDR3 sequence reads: CASSTLRTGEPQHF. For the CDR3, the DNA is TGTGCCAGCAGTACACTCCGGACAGGGGAGCCCCAGCATTTT.

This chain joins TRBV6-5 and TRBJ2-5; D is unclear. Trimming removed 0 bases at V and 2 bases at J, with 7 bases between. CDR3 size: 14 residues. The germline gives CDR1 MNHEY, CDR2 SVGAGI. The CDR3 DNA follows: TGTGCCAGCAGTTACTCTATTCAGCAAGAGACCCAGTACTTC. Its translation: CASSYSIQQETQYF.

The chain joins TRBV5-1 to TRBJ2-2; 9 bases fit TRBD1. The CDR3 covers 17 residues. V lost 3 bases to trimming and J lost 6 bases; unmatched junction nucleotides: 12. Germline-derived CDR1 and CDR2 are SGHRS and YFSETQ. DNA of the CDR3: TGCGCCAGCAGCTCAAAACAGGGGGCGCGGTTCGCCGGGGAGCTGTTTTTT. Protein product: CASSSKQGARFAGELFF.